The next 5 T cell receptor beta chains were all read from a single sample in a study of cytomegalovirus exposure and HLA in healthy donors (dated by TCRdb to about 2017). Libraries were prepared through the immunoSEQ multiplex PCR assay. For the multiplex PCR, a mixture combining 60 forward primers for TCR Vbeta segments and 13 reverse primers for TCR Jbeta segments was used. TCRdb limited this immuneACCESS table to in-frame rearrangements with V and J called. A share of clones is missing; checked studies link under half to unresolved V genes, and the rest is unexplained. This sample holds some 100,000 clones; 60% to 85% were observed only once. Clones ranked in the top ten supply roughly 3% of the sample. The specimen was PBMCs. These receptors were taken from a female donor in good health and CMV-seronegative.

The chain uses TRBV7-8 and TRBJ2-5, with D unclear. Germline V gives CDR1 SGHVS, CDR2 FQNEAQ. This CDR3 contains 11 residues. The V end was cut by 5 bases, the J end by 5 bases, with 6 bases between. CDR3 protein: CASSPIETQYF. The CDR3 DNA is TGTGCCAGCAGCCCTATTGAGACCCAGTACTTC.

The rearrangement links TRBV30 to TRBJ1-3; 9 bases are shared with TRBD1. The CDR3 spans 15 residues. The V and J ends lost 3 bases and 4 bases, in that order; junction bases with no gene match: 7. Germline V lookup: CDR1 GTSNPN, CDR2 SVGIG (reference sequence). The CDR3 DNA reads TGTGCCTGGAGCGTACAGGGGGCGCGAGGAAACACCATATATTTT. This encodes CAWSVQGARGNTIYF.

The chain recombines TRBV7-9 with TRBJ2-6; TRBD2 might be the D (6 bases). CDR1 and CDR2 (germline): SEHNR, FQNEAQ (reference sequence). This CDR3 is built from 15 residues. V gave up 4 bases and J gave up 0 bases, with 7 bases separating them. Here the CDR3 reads CASSSGSSGANVLTF. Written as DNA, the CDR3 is TGTGCCAGCAGCTCCGGGAGCTCTGGGGCCAACGTCCTGACTTTC. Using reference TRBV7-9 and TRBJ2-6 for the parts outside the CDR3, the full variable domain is DTGVSQNPRHKITKRGQNVTFRCDPISEHNRLYWYRQTLGQGPEFLTYFQNEAQLEKSRLLSDRFSAERPKGSFSTLEIQRTEQGDSAMYLCASSSGSSGANVLTFGAGSRLTVL.

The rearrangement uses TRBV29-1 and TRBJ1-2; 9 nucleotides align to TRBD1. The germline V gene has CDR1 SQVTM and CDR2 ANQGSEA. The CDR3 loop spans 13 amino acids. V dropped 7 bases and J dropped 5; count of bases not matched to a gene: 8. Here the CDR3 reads CSAHSGTGYGYTF. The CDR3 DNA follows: TGCAGCGCCCACTCCGGGACAGGGTATGGCTACACCTTC.

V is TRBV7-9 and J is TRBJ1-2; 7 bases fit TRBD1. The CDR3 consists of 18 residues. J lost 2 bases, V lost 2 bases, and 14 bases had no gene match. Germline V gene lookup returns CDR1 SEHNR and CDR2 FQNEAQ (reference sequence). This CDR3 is CASSLRDASGTENYGYTF. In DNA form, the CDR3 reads TGTGCCAGCAGCTTACGGGATGCATCCGGGACAGAGAACTATGGCTACACCTTC.